Listed here is a single T cell receptor beta chain. These data belong to a study of blood T cell repertoires in COVID-19. About the study: Collection of acute and convalescent COVID-19 samples took place in the United States, Italy and Spain. PBMCs, B-cell-depleted T cells, or T cells provided the cDNA or gDNA that made up the material.

Original processing notes: It was from reference gene primer amplification that nucleated cell counts were estimated. Produced via immunoSEQ multiplex PCR; TCRdb's table is partial and in-frame only. V and J calls and clone size are those listed in that table; D and trimming were worked out from the DNA. The sample has roughly 60,000 clones; roughly 90% are singletons. V was shortened by 1 base and J by 7 bases, with 23 bases between the two germline ends. Germline values: CDR1 SGHTA, CDR2 FQGNSA. This CDR3 contains 17 residues. This sequence originates from a human donor in a cohort sampled during active COVID-19. Sequencing was done on a sample of peripheral blood. This chain joins TRBV7-2 and TRBJ2-7, with a weak D call TRBD2 (6 bases). CDR3 sequence reads: CASSLGEVWGSPGEQYF. CDR3 DNA sequence: TGTGCCAGCAGCTTAGGGGAGGTCTGGGGGTCCCCAGGAGAGCAGTACTTC.